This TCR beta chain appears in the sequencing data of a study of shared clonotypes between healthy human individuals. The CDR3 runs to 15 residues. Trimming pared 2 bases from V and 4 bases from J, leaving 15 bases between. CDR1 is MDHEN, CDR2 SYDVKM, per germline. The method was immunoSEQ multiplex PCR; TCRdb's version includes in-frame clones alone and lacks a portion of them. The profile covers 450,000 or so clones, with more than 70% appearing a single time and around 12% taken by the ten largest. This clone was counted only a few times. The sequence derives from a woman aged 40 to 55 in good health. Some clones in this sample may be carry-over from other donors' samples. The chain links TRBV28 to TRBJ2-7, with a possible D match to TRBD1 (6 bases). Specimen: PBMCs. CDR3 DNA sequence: TGTGCCAGCAGTTTACTCCAGGGGACCTTTTACGAGCAGTACTTC. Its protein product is CASSLLQGTFYEQYF.